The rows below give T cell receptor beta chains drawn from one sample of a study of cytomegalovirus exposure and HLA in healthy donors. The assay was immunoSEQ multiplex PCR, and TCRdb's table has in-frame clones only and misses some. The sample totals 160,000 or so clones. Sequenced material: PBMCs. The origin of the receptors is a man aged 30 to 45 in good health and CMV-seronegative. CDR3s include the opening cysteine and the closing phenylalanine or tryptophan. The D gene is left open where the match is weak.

TGTGCCAGCAGTCAATCGCGGATAACATTGATAAACACCGGGGAGCTGTTTTTT,CASSQSRITLINTGELFF,NA,TRBJ2-2,TRBV2
TGTGCCAGACACCGGGACACCCACTATGGCTACACCTTC,CARHRDTHYGYTF,NA,TRBJ1-2,TRBV2
TGCGCCAGCAGCTGGCTAGCGGAGACCTACGAGCAGTACTTC,CASSWLAETYEQYF,TRBD2,TRBJ2-7,TRBV5-1
TGTGCCAGCAGTGAGCCACGGGGGGAAGAAGCTTTCTTT,CASSEPRGEEAFF,NA,TRBJ1-1,TRBV25-1
TGTGCCAGCTCACCTCAGGACAGGGGGACCTACGAGCAGTACTTC,CASSPQDRGTYEQYF,TRBD1,TRBJ2-7,TRBV18
TGTGCCAGCAGTTCACACTACGAGCAGTACTTC,CASSSHYEQYF,NA,TRBJ2-7,TRBV28
TGCAGCGTTGGGGGGACTAGCGGGGGGGAGACCCAGTACTTC,CSVGGTSGGETQYF,TRBD2,TRBJ2-5,TRBV29-1
TGTGCCAGCAGCTTTGAGATTTCTAATGAAAAACTGTTTTTT,CASSFEISNEKLFF,NA,TRBJ1-4,TRBV7-9
TGTGCCAGCAGCCCACAGGGTAGGGTGTCCGAGCAGTACTTC,CASSPQGRVSEQYF,NA,TRBJ2-7,TRBV5-4
TGTGCCAGCAGTGACAACAGGGGACGCAATCAGCCCCAGCATTTT,CASSDNRGRNQPQHF,TRBD1,TRBJ1-5,TRBV2
TGTGCCACCTCTATTAACCAGGGACTAGCGGGGGAGCAGTTCTTC,CATSINQGLAGEQFF,TRBD2,TRBJ2-1,TRBV28
TGTGCCAGCAGCTTGGCGATGGCGGGCCGTGGGGATGAGCAGTTCTTC,CASSLAMAGRGDEQFF,NA,TRBJ2-1,TRBV7-8
TGTGCCAGCAGCTCCCACAGGGGGTCCTACAATGAGCAGTTCTTC,CASSSHRGSYNEQFF,TRBD1,TRBJ2-1,TRBV7-3
TGTGCCAGCAGTTACTCGAGGGCGGGTACGGGCACCATATATTTT,CASSYSRAGTGTIYF,NA,TRBJ1-3,TRBV6-6
TGTGCCAGCAGTTACTCCTCTTCCCTAGCCAAAAACATTCAGTACTTC,CASSYSSSLAKNIQYF,NA,TRBJ2-4,TRBV6-5
TGTGCCACCAGCGGAGACTTAGCGGGGGCAAACAATGAGCAGTTCTTC,CATSGDLAGANNEQFF,TRBD2,TRBJ2-1,TRBV15
TGTGCCAGCAGTGAAATGGCGGGTGAAATATATACGCAGTATTTT,CASSEMAGEIYTQYF,NA,TRBJ2-3,TRBV6-1
TGTGCCAGCGGGGGTCGAACTAGCGGGTCACCCTACGAGCAGTACTTC,CASGGRTSGSPYEQYF,TRBD2,TRBJ2-7,TRBV2
TGTGCCAGCAGCTTGGTTGGGACAGAGGCCTACGAGCAGTACTTC,CASSLVGTEAYEQYF,TRBD1,TRBJ2-7,TRBV5-5
TGTGCCAGCAGTTCCCCGGGACAGGGGAGGTACGAGCAGTACTTC,CASSSPGQGRYEQYF,TRBD1,TRBJ2-7,TRBV28
TGCGCCAGCAGTCCGAGGACTAGCGACAACAATGAGCAGTTCTTC,CASSPRTSDNNEQFF,TRBD2,TRBJ2-1,TRBV4-1
TGTGCCAGCAGCTTAAAGCCCTTAGCTAACTATGGCTACACCTTC,CASSLKPLANYGYTF,NA,TRBJ1-2,TRBV11-2
TGTGCCAGTAGTATTGGCACCGGGACAGGGGGTCATAATCAGCCCCAGCATTTT,CASSIGTGTGGHNQPQHF,TRBD1,TRBJ1-5,TRBV19
TGTGCCAGCAGCCGACCACAGGGGGACTATGGCTACACCTTC,CASSRPQGDYGYTF,TRBD1,TRBJ1-2,TRBV7-9
TGTGCCATCAACCGTGGGAGGGGGGCTGAATACAATGAGCAGTTCTTC,CAINRGRGAEYNEQFF,NA,TRBJ2-1,TRBV10-3
TGTGCCAGCAGCGCAGGGGGCCTAATGAACACTGAAGCTTTCTTT,CASSAGGLMNTEAFF,TRBD1,TRBJ1-1,TRBV28
TGTGCCAGCTCACCTTGGACTAGCGGGTCGGATACGCAGTATTTT,CASSPWTSGSDTQYF,TRBD2,TRBJ2-3,TRBV18
TGTGCCAGCAGTGAATTCCTACAAGTGAGGGGCTACACCTTC,CASSEFLQVRGYTF,NA,TRBJ1-2,TRBV2
TGTGCCAGCAGCCAACTAATGACTAGCGGGAGGCCTACCTACGAGCAGTACTTC,CASSQLMTSGRPTYEQYF,TRBD2,TRBJ2-7,TRBV13